This T cell receptor beta chain appears in the sequencing data of a study of beta chain features in type 1 diabetes. The CDR3 loop spans 15 amino acids. The V and J ends lost 4 bases and 3 bases, in that order; junction bases with no gene match: 9. Germline CDR1 and CDR2: SGHRS and YFSETQ. With respect to this clone: Its cognate antigen is unknown.

Every isolated RNA sample was fully reverse transcribed, so sequencing captured expressed TCRB transcripts. Method: immunoSEQ multiplex PCR; TCRdb's copy keeps in-frame clones and lacks some. The table includes 41,000 or so clones, approximately 70% detected once. Study-level points and caveats: Type 1 diabetes patients had moderately but significantly shorter TCRB CDR3s in all four CD4+ subsets.

The source of this sequence is a man younger than 45 with type 1 diabetes. Some clones in this sample may be carry-over from other donors' samples. The sample consisted of Tregs from blood. The chain recombines TRBV5-1 with TRBJ1-2, with 7 nucleotides matching TRBD1. The CDR3 region is CASSTGDRIHYGYTF. CDR3 DNA: TGCGCCAGCAGCACCGGGGACAGAATTCACTATGGCTACACCTTC.